This passage covers 26 T cell receptor beta chains from one sample sequenced in a study of glioma-infiltrating T cells. TCR alpha and beta CDR3 regions were amplified from RNA using iRepertoire nested multiplex PCR. TCRdb processed the multiplex PCR reads anew with MiXCR; each CDR3 protein has one entry. The top ten hold around 12% of the sample, which has a few hundred thousand distinct CDR3 sequences, about two fifths seen once. Material for sequencing was glioma tissue, nonneoplastic brain tissue, or PBMCs (not recorded which). Receptor source: a human donor with low-grade glioma or glioblastoma, undergoing nonglioma brain surgery, or in good health (not recorded which).

This clonotype was found many times. The chain employs TRBV6-2 or TRBV6-3 and TRBJ2-7; a weak D match, TRBD1 (5 bases). Trimming removed 5 bases at V and 5 bases at J, with 16 bases between. This CDR3 contains 14 residues. Germline values: CDR1 MNHEY, CDR2 SVGEGT. The CDR3 DNA is TGTGCCAGCAGTCCCCCAGCCAGGGTCGACGAGCAGTACTTC. Translation gives CASSPPARVDEQYF.

Concerning this clonotype itself: This likely comes from a read error, as the CDR3 has no conserved phenylalanine or tryptophan at its end. The genes are TRBV27 and TRBJ2-7; D possibly corresponds to TRBD1 (6 bases). The ends were cut back, 7 bases at V and 3 bases at J, with 19 bases in the middle. Germline V lookup: CDR1 MNHEY, CDR2 SMNVEV (reference sequence). This CDR3 has 15 amino acids. The CDR3 here is CASKGHLAPDYEQYL. The DNA of the CDR3 is TGTGCCAGCAAGGGACACCTGGCACCCGACTACGAGCAGTACCTC.

This clonotype was picked up a small number of times. The chain has TRBV7-2 and TRBJ2-7, with 9 bases that match TRBD1. The germline V gene has CDR1 SGHTA and CDR2 FQGNSA. CDR3 length: 14 amino acids. V shed 7 bases, J shed 1 base, and the junction held 5 bases outside the gene matches. CDR3 DNA: TGTGCCAGCACCATAGACAGGGGGTCCTACGAGCAGTACTTC. As protein: CASTIDRGSYEQYF.

Worth noting for this clonotype: A read error may be the cause here, since a much bigger clone is one base away. Given the absence of the conserved phenylalanine or tryptophan at the CDR3 end, a read error is likely. The chain carries TRBV6-1 and TRBJ2-5; 10 positions agree with TRBD2. The CDR3 loop spans 16 amino acids. CDR1 and CDR2 (germline): MNHNS, SASEGT. The V and J ends lost 7 bases and 6 bases, in that order; junction bases with no gene match: 14. CDR3 nucleotides: TGTGCCAGCAACAACGCCGAAGGGACTAGCGTAAAGACCCAGTACCTC. As protein: CASNNAEGTSVKTQYL.

A few counts support this clonotype. Its ends do not fully match the called genes, so a read error is possible. The genes are TRBV20-1 and TRBJ1-1, with 8 bases lining up with TRBD1. Germline CDR1 is DFQATT and CDR2 is SNEGSKA (reference sequence). This CDR3 has 13 amino acids. The CDR3 spells CSAGTGVNTETFF. In DNA, the CDR3 is TGCAGTGCTGGGACAGGTGTGAACACTGAAACTTTCTTT.

This clonotype was seen ten or more times. The chain employs TRBV27 and TRBJ1-2; D possibly corresponds to TRBD1 (6 bases). Germline assignment: CDR1 MNHEY and CDR2 SMNVEV (reference sequence). The CDR3 consists of 15 residues. Trimming removed 4 bases at V and 2 bases at J, with 14 bases between. CDR3 residues: CASSSLETGNYGYTF. The CDR3 bases are TGTGCCAGCAGTTCCCTGGAGACAGGAAACTATGGCTACACCTTC.

This chain uses TRBV5-1 with TRBJ2-5, with D tentatively TRBD1 or TRBD2 (5 bases each). The germline CDR1 and CDR2 sequences are SGHRS and YFSETQ. Trimming took off 4 bases at V and 5 bases at J, with 12 bases between the two ends. This CDR3 contains 13 residues. CDR3 residues: CASSGTEGETQYF. DNA for the CDR3: TGCGCCAGCAGCGGGACGGAAGGGGAGACCCAGTACTTC.

This clonotype was counted ten times or more. The chain joins TRBV27 to TRBJ2-7; no clear D. The CDR3 covers 14 residues. Deletions cut 2 bases from V and 0 bases from J, with 8 bases between. Germline lookup yields CDR1 MNHEY and CDR2 SMNVEV (reference sequence). The CDR3 coding sequence is TGTGCCAGCAGTTTACAAGTAAGCTCCTACGAGCAGTACTTC. Its translation is CASSLQVSSYEQYF.

This chain connects TRBV10-3 to TRBJ1-5; the D is unclear. The CDR3 extends over 14 amino acids. Trimming took 8 bases from V and 2 from J, leaving 13 bases between them. CDR1 is ENHRY and CDR2 is SYGVKD in the germline V gene. DNA of the CDR3: TGTGCCATCTCCCGGACCATTGGCAATCAGCCCCAGCATTTT. This encodes CAISRTIGNQPQHF.

This clonotype was counted between two and nine times. This chain uses TRBV6-4 with TRBJ2-1; 9 bases map to TRBD2. CDR3 length: 15 amino acids. CDR1 is MRHNA and CDR2 is SNTAGT in the germline V gene. V was clipped by 4 bases and J by 6 bases; unmatched bases: 7. CDR3 in amino acids: CASSVGGRAINEQFF. CDR3 nucleotide sequence: TGTGCCAGCAGTGTGGGCGGGAGGGCCATCAATGAGCAGTTCTTC.

This rearrangement joins TRBV5-1 to TRBJ2-7; 10 bases align to TRBD2. Germline assignment: CDR1 SGHRS and CDR2 YFSETQ. With 1 base clipped from V and 5 bases from J, the junction kept 6 bases outside the gene matches. The CDR3 sequence is 15 residues long. The CDR3 loop is CASSLYGLAVDEQYF. Here the CDR3 DNA reads TGCGCCAGCAGCTTGTATGGACTAGCGGTCGACGAGCAGTACTTC. The full variable domain, with the rest looked up from reference TRBV5-1 and TRBJ2-7, is KAGVTQTPRYLIKTRGQQVTLSCSPISGHRSVSWYQQTPGQGLQFLFEYFSETQRNKGNFPGRFSGRQFSNSRSEMNVSTLELGDSALYLCASSLYGLAVDEQYFGPGTRLTVT.

This clonotype was counted once. This chain links TRBV18 with TRBJ2-3; D may be TRBD1 (5 bases). Per germline, CDR1 KGHSH and CDR2 LQKENI. The V end was cut by 0 bases, the J end by 2 bases, with 9 bases between. The CDR3 contains 15 residues. The CDR3 here is CASSPPGRFTDTQYF. The CDR3 DNA reads TGTGCCAGCTCACCACCGGGGCGGTTCACAGATACGCAGTATTTT. The variable domain in full, with the rest retrieved from reference TRBV18 and TRBJ2-3, is NAGVMQNPRHLVRRRGQEARLRCSPMKGHSHVYWYRQLPEEGLKFMVYLQKENIIDESGMPKERFSAEFPKEGPSILRIQQVVRGDSAAYFCASSPPGRFTDTQYFGPGTRLTVL.

This clonotype was observed a few times. V gene TRBV27 combines with J gene TRBJ2-7; D ambiguous. In germline, CDR1 is MNHEY, CDR2 SMNVEV (reference sequence). The CDR3 covers 13 residues. Trimming shortened V by 6 bases and J by 4 bases, and 13 bases separated the two germline ends. For the CDR3, the DNA is TGTGCCAGCAGCGCAATCGGATTATACGAGCAGTACTTC. Encoded protein: CASSAIGLYEQYF.

In this sample, this clonotype turned up many times. The genes are TRBV15 and TRBJ2-1; tentative D call: TRBD2 (5 bases). The germline V and J ends were trimmed by 0 bases and 3 bases, with 12 bases remaining between them. This CDR3 is built from 16 residues. Germline CDR1 and CDR2: LNHNV and YYDKDF (reference sequence). In DNA, the CDR3 is TGTGCCACCAGCAGAGATGGGGTTGGACTCTACAATGAGCAGTTCTTC. Its translation is CATSRDGVGLYNEQFF.

Points on this clonotype: A much larger clone lies one base from this, so it may be a read error. This chain links TRBV20-1 with TRBJ2-3; TRBD1 is a possible D gene (5 bases). The CDR3 loop spans 12 amino acids. V gave up 5 bases and J gave up 4 bases, with 10 bases separating them. Germline assignment: CDR1 DFQATT and CDR2 SNEGSKA (reference sequence). Written as DNA, the CDR3 is TGCAGTGCTTGGGGCTTCCCAGATACGCAGTATTTT. Amino acid sequence: CSAWGFPDTQYF.

The table lists this clonotype with many counts. CDR3 nucleotide sequence: TGCAGTGCTAGAGATGAAGTTGGACAGTTTGCTTCCTATGGCTACACCTTC. It encodes CSARDEVGQFASYGYTF. The gene calls are TRBV20-1 and TRBJ1-2, with D perhaps matching TRBD1 (6 bases). Between the trimmed V and J ends, which lost 0 bases and 4 bases, there was a span of 21 bases. CDR1 DFQATT and CDR2 SNEGSKA come from the germline V gene (reference sequence). This CDR3 is 17 amino acids long.

The chain combines TRBV3-1 with TRBJ2-3; 8 nucleotides line up with TRBD2. The V gene's germline CDR1 is LGHDT and CDR2 YNNKEL (reference sequence). This CDR3 is 16 amino acids long. J gave up 4 bases and V 3 bases, and 9 bases lay outside the gene matches. The CDR3 coding sequence is TGTGCCAGCAGCCATCGGAGCGGGAGTGGGTCAGATACGCAGTATTTT. Protein product: CASSHRSGSGSDTQYF.

As regards this clonotype: This may be a read error, as it is one base from a much larger clone. The chain employs TRBV6-1 and TRBJ2-7; D ambiguous. This CDR3 is built from 14 residues. V was clipped by 4 bases and J by 4 bases, with 14 bases between them. Germline CDR1 and CDR2: MNHNS and SASEGT. The CDR3 loop is CASSGNRAEYEQYF. CDR3 sequence (DNA): TGTGCCAGCAGTGGAAACCGGGCCGAATACGAGCAGTACTTC.

This clonotype was detected many times. V usage is TRBV28 and J usage is TRBJ2-7; TRBD2 aligns across 8 bases. Losses at the gene ends were 7 bases for V and 0 bases for J; bases not matched to a gene: 8. The germline V gene has CDR1 MDHEN and CDR2 SYDVKM. This CDR3 spans 15 amino acids. In nucleotides, the CDR3 is TGTGCCAGCACCTTGCTAGCGGGTCGCTCCTACGAGCAGTACTTC. Its translation: CASTLLAGRSYEQYF.

This clonotype was seen at least ten times. The chain couples TRBV20-1 to TRBJ1-2; tentative D call: TRBD1 (6 bases). The CDR3 runs to 16 residues. V lost 5 bases and J lost 5, with 24 bases in between. Germline V CDR1 and CDR2: DFQATT, SNEGSKA (reference sequence). CDR3 amino acids: CSAPRGRGGLRYGYTF. CDR3 in DNA: TGCAGTGCTCCTCGGGGGCGCGGGGGTTTGCGGTATGGCTACACCTTC.

The chain employs TRBV7-9 and TRBJ1-2, with D unclear. CDR1 is SEHNR and CDR2 is FQNEAQ in the germline V gene (reference sequence). The CDR3 is made up of 14 amino acids. V lost 0 bases and J lost 2, with 7 bases in between. CDR3 nucleotides: TGTGCCAGCAGCTTAGCGTGGCAGAACTATGGCTACACCTTC. Translating gives CASSLAWQNYGYTF.

This clonotype was detected many times. The V and J genes are TRBV15 and TRBJ2-1; D is perhaps TRBD1 or TRBD2 (5 bases each). Germline CDR1 LNHNV, CDR2 YYDKDF (reference sequence). V lost 3 bases, J lost 8 bases, and 14 bases lay in between. The CDR3 is made up of 14 amino acids. CDR3 in DNA: TGTGCCACCAGCAGTCCGGGACCTCCGGATGAGCAGTTCTTC. It specifies CATSSPGPPDEQFF. The entire variable domain, with the rest obtained from reference TRBV15 and TRBJ2-1, is as follows: DAMVIQNPRYQVTQFGKPVTLSCSQTLNHNVMYWYQQKSSQAPKLLFHYYDKDFNNEADTPDNFQSRRPNTSFCFLDIRSPGLGDTAMYLCATSSPGPPDEQFFGPGTRLTVL.

This clonotype was observed many times. A read error may account for a junction end that differs from germline. The V and J genes are TRBV20-1 and TRBJ1-3; perhaps TRBD1 as D (5 bases). The germline gives CDR1 DFQATT, CDR2 SNEGSKA (reference sequence). The CDR3 sequence is 14 residues long. CDR3 region: CSARAFEGGNTIYF. CDR3 sequence (DNA): TGCAGTGCAAGAGCATTTGAGGGGGGAAACACCATATATTTT.

This clonotype came up many times. At one end, the junction sequence differs from germline, possibly due to a read error. The chain joins TRBV6-2 or TRBV6-3 to TRBJ2-1, with a weak D call TRBD2 (6 bases). Germline V lookup: CDR1 MNHEY, CDR2 SVGEGT. CDR3 length equals 13 residues. Here the CDR3 reads CASSYSRSRELFF. Here the CDR3 DNA reads TGTGCCAGCAGTTACTCGAGATCCCGGGAGCTGTTCTTC.

This clonotype came up once. J is TRBJ2-7 and V is TRBV27, with D maybe TRBD2 (7 bases). The germline V and J ends were trimmed by 5 bases and 6 bases, with 23 bases remaining between them. CDR3 length equals 16 residues. CDR1 is MNHEY, CDR2 SMNVEV, per germline (reference sequence). DNA for the CDR3: TGTGCCAGCAGTGGCCGCCGGGACTTGGGAGGGGGCGAGCAGTACTTC. Its translation: CASSGRRDLGGGEQYF.

As concerns this clonotype: This may arise from a read error, as a much more abundant clone is one base away. The J gene is TRBJ2-1, the V gene TRBV28, with TRBD1 matching 7 bases. The CDR3 has 13 residues. Germline V lookup: CDR1 MDHEN, CDR2 SYDVKM. V lost 6 bases to trimming and J lost 6 bases; unmatched junction nucleotides: 5. In DNA form, the CDR3 reads TGTGCCAGCAGACACGGGACAGCCAATGAGCAGTTCTTC. Protein product: CASRHGTANEQFF.